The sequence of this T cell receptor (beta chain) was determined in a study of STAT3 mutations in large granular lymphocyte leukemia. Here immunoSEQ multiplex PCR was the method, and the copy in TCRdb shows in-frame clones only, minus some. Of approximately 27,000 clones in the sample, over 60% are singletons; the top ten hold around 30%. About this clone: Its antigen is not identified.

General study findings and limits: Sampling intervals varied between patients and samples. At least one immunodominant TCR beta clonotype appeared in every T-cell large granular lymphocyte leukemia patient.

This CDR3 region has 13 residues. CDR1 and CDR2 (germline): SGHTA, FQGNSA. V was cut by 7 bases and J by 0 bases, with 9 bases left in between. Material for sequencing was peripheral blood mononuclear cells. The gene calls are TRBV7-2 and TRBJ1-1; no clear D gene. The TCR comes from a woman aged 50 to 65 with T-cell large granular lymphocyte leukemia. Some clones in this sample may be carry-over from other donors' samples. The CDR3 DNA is TGTGCCAGCACCCCAGCTATGAACACTGAAGCTTTCTTT. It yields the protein CASTPAMNTEAFF. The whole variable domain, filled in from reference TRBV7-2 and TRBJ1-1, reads GAGVSQSPSNKVTEKGKDVELRCDPISGHTALYWYRQSLGQGLEFLIYFQGNSAPDKSGLPSDRFSAERTGGSVSTLTIQRTQQEDSAVYLCASTPAMNTEAFFGQGTRLTVV.